This T cell receptor (beta chain) was captured in a study of T-cell memory formation after mild COVID-19. Study as a whole: Across donors, TCR clusters were largely donor specific. General observations from the study: Contracting clones, day 15 to 85, had balanced CD4/CD8, and later expanders favored CD4+. The appearance of some responding clones in pre-infection memory suggested that cross-reactive memory joined.

Comments on this clonotype: The antigen remains undetermined.

Deletions cut 6 bases from V and 9 bases from J, with 20 bases between. The CDR3 length is 14 residues. Germline V gives CDR1 MDHEN, CDR2 SYDVKM. Each CDR3 protein gets one entry after TCRdb re-called the 5' RACE reads with MiXCR. The profile shows around 390,000 distinct CDR3 sequences, approximately 15% of them singletons. The sequenced material came from PBMCs or a T cell subset sorted from them (not recorded which). This rearrangement joins TRBV28 to TRBJ2-5; tentative D call: TRBD2 (6 bases). The receptor was isolated from a man between 18 and 35 years old who had mild COVID-19 (a few samples of this study predate the infection). Cell type and time point are not known. The CDR3 protein is CASRPGGAIGAQYF. In nucleotides, the CDR3 is TGTGCCAGCAGGCCCGGCGGGGCGATCGGTGCCCAGTACTTC.